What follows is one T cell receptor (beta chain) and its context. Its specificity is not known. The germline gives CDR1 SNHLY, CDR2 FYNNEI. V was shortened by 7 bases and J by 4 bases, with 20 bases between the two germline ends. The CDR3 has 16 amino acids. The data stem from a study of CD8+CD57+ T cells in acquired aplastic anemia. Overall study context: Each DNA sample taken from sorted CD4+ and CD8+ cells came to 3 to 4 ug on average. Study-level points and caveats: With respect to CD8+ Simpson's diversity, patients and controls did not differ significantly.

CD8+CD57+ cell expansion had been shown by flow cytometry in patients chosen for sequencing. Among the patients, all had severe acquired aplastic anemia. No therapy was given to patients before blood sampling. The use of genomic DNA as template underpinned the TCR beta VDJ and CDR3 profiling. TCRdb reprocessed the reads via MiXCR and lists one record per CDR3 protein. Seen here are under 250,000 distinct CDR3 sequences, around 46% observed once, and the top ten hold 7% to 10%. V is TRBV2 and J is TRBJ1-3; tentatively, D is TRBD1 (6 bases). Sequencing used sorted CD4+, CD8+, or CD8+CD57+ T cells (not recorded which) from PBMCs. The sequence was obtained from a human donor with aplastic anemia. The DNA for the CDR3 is TGTGCCAGCATCAAAGGGGACACTCGAGGGGGAAACACCATATATTTT. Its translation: CASIKGDTRGGNTIYF.